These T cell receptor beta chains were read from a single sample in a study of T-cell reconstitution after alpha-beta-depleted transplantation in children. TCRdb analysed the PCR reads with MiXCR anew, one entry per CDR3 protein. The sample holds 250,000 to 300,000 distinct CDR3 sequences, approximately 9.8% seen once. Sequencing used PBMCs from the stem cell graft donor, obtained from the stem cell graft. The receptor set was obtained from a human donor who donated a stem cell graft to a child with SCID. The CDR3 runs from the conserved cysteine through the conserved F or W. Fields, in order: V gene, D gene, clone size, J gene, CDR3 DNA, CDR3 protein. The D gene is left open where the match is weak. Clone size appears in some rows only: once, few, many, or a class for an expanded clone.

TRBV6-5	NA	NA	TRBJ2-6	TGTGCCAGCAGTTATGCAGGGCTGAGTCGGGGTGGGGCCAACGTCCTGACTTTC	CASSYAGLSRGGANVLTF
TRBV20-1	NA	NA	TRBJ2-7	TGCAGTGCTAGCTTTGGACTGGGGTTGATGGAGCAGTACTTC	CSASFGLGLMEQYF
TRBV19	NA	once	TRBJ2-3	TGTGCCAGTAGGATCTTGGGCGAGGATACGCAGTATTTT	CASRILGEDTQYF
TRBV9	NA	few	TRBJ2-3	TGTGCCAGCAGCGAGGGGGGAGATACGCAGTATTTT	CASSEGGDTQYF
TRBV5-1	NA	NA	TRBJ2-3	TGCGCCAGCAGCTCTACTTTTGAGGGCACAGATACGCAGTATTTT	CASSSTFEGTDTQYF
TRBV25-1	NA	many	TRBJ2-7	TGTGCCAGCAGTGTGGGCTCCTACGAGCAGTACTTC	CASSVGSYEQYF
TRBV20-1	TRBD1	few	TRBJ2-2	TGCAGTGCTAGTCCCCGACAGGGGGCAATCGGGGAGCTGTTTTTT	CSASPRQGAIGELFF
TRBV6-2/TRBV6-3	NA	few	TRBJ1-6	TGTGCCAGCAGTTATTCTGGCCGGAGGTCCTATAATTCACCCCTCCACTTT	CASSYSGRRSYNSPLHF
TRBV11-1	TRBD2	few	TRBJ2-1	TGTGCCAGCAGCTTAGGACTAGCGGGGGGAAGATACGACTACAATGAGCAGTTCTTC	CASSLGLAGGRYDYNEQFF
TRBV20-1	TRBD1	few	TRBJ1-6	TGCAGTGCTACAAGAACGGGACAGGGTGGTTCACCCCTCCACTTT	CSATRTGQGGSPLHF
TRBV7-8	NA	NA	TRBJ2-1	TGTGCCAGCAGCTTAACATGGCTAGACACCTACAATGAGCAGTTCTTC	CASSLTWLDTYNEQFF
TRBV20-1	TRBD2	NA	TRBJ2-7	TGCAGTGCTAGAGATCAATTTACTAGCGGAAACTCCTACGAGCAGTACTTC	CSARDQFTSGNSYEQYF
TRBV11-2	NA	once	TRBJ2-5	TGTGCCAGCAGCCTCTGGACTCACAAAGAGACCCAGTACTTC	CASSLWTHKETQYF
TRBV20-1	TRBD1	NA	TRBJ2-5	TGCAGTGCTCAGGGACAGGGACTCGAGACCCAGTACTTC	CSAQGQGLETQYF
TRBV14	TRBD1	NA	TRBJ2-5	TGTGCCAGCAGCCAGGGGACAGTCCAAGAGACCCAGTACTTC	CASSQGTVQETQYF
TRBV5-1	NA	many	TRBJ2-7	TGCGCCAGCAGCTTGAACGCAGATCCCTACGAGCAGTACTTC	CASSLNADPYEQYF
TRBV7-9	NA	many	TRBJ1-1	TGTGCCAGCAGCTTAGCGGGCGGCCGACGGGCTTTCTTT	CASSLAGGRRAFF
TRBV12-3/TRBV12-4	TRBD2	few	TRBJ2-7	TGTGCCAGCAGTTTCGGGTCAGGGAGGGCCTACGAGCAGTACTTC	CASSFGSGRAYEQYF
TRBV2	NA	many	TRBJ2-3	TGTGCCAGCAGGGGGGACGGAGATACGCAGTATTTT	CASRGDGDTQYF
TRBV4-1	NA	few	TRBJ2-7	TGCGCCAGCAGCCAAGATGCGTACGAGCAGTACTTC	CASSQDAYEQYF
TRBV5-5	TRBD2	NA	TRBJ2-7	TGTGCCAGCAGCGAAAGCGGGATTAGCTCCTACGAGCAGTACTTC	CASSESGISSYEQYF
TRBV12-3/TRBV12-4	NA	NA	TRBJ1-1	TGTGCCAGCAGCCGAGAGGGGGGGTACACTGAAGCTTTCTTT	CASSREGGYTEAFF
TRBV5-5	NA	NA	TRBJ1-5	TGTGCCAGCAGCTTGGAAGCGGACATCCTCAAGAGTCAGCCCCAGCATTTT	CASSLEADILKSQPQHF
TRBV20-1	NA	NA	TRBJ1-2	TGCAGTGCGGAGACATCTAACTATGGCTACACCTTC	CSAETSNYGYTF
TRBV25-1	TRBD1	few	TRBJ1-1	TGTGCCAGCAGTGATCAGGGACAGGGAAGCACTGAAGCTTTCTTT	CASSDQGQGSTEAFF
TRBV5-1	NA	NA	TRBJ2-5	TGCGCCAGCAGCCCGGATACAGGGAGGGGAGAGACCCAGTACTTC	CASSPDTGRGETQYF
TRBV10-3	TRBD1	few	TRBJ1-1	TGTGCCATCAGTGAGCTTGATGCAGGGGGAGGGACTGAAGCTTTCTTT	CAISELDAGGGTEAFF
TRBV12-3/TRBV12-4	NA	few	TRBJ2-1	TGTGCCAGCAGCACTATCATGCTTGAGCAGTTCTTC	CASSTIMLEQFF
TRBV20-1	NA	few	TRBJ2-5	TGCAGTGCTATCGGGACCACTGAGACCCAGTACTTC	CSAIGTTETQYF
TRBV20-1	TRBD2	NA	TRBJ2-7	TGCAGTGCTGAGAGCGGGGCGGAGTACGAGCAGTACTTC	CSAESGAEYEQYF
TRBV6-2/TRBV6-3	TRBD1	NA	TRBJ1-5	TGTGCCAGCAGTTCCATCGGGACAGGGATTCAGCCCCAGCATTTT	CASSSIGTGIQPQHF
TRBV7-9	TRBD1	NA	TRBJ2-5	TGTGCCAGCAATCATGGGGACAGATCGTACCAAGAGACCCAGTACTTC	CASNHGDRSYQETQYF
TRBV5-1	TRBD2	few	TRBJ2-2	TGCGCCAGCAGCTTAATTACTAGCGGGATCGGGGAGCTGTTTTTT	CASSLITSGIGELFF
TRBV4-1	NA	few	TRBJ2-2	TGCGCCAGCAGCCTCGAATGGGGGGGCCGGGGCGGGGAGCTGTTTTTT	CASSLEWGGRGGELFF
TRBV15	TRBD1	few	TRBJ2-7	TGTGCCACCAGCGACAGGGGCTACGAGCAGTACTTC	CATSDRGYEQYF
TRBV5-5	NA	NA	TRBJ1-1	TGTGCCAGCATCCCGTCTGTGGGGGCCATGAACACTGAAGCTTTCTTT	CASIPSVGAMNTEAFF
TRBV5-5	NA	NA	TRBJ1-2	TGTGCCAGCAGCGCCGGAGCTGAGAATGCTAACTATGGCTACACCTTC	CASSAGAENANYGYTF
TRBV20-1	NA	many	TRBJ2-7	TGCAGTGCTAGAGCGTTTGGTAGTGGGTACGAGCAGTACTTC	CSARAFGSGYEQYF
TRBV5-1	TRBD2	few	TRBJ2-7	TGCGCCAGCAGCCATAGCGGGGGGGACTACGAGCAGTACTTC	CASSHSGGDYEQYF
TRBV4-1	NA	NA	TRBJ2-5	TGCGCCAGCAGCCAAGATCTAATAGGGGGATGGACCCAGTACTTC	CASSQDLIGGWTQYF
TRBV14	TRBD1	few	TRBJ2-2	TGTGCCAGCAGCCTACGACAGGGTTGGAACACCGGGGAGCTGTTTTTT	CASSLRQGWNTGELFF
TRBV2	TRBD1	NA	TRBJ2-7	TGTGCCAGCATTGGACAGGGAAGCTCCTACGAGCAGTACTTC	CASIGQGSSYEQYF
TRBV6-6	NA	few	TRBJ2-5	TGTGCCAGCAGTTTTGCAAACCAAGAGACCCAGTACTTC	CASSFANQETQYF